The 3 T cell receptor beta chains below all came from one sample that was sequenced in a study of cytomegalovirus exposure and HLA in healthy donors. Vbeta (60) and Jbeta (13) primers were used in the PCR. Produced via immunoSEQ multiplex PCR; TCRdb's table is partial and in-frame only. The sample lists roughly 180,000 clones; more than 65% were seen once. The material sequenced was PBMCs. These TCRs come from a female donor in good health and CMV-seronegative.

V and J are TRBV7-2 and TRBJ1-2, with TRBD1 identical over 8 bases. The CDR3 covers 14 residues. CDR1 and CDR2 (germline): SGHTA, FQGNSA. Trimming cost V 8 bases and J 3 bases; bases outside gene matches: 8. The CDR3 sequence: CASGRGQGDYGYTF. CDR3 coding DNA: TGTGCCAGCGGACGAGGACAGGGCGACTATGGCTACACCTTC.

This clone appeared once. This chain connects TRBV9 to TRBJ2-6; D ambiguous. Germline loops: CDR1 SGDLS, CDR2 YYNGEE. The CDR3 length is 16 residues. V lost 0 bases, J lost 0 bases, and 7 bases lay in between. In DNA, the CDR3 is TGTGCCAGCAGCGTAGAAACGGGCTCTGGGGCCAACGTCCTGACTTTC. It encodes CASSVETGSGANVLTF.

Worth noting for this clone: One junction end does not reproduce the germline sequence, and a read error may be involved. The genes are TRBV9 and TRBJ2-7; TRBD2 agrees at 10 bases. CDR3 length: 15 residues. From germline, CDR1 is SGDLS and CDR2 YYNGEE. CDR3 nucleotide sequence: TGTGCCAGCAGTGATAGCGGGGGGCCATCCTACGAGCGGTACTTC. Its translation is CASSDSGGPSYERYF.